A single TCR beta chain is shown here with its context. The repertoire was sequenced with immunoSEQ multiplex PCR; TCRdb's copy has only in-frame clones and lacks some. The data show about 190,000 clones, around 78% seen once. This sample stems from a study of blood T cell repertoires in COVID-19. This CDR3 is 15 amino acids long. Germline assignment: CDR1 ENHRY and CDR2 SYGVKD. V was clipped by 6 bases and J by 6 bases; unmatched bases: 11. The genes are TRBV10-3 and TRBJ2-1, with 7 nucleotides matching TRBD2. This TCR came from a woman of 80 years or more with active or convalescent COVID-19. Sequenced sample: peripheral blood. CDR3 in DNA: TGTGCCATCAGCTTAAGCGGGGTGGACTCCAATGAGCAGTTCTTC. Residues: CAISLSGVDSNEQFF.